These 22 T cell receptor beta chains share one sample of origin, sequenced in a study of beta chain features in type 1 diabetes. The investigators reverse transcribed all of the isolated RNA, so they sequenced expressed TCRB transcripts. The data were produced by immunoSEQ multiplex PCR, yet TCRdb's version contains in-frame clones alone and is incomplete. The sample gives about 110,000 clones, less than 40% of which show up once; over 0.05% is in the top ten. The material sequenced was stem cell memory CD4+ T cells from blood. These receptors all stem from a woman aged 18-29 years in good health.

This clone was picked up a small number of times. The CDR3 region has the DNA TGTGCCAGCAGTGCCGCGGGAGAGGTGCAGTACTTC. Translated: CASSAAGEVQYF. This chain links TRBV2 with TRBJ2-7, with TRBD2 matching 7 bases. The ends lost 4 bases at V and 9 bases at J; junction bases unmatched: 6. This CDR3 region has 12 residues. Germline assignment: CDR1 SNHLY and CDR2 FYNNEI.

This clone has only a few counts. The rearrangement joins TRBV4-1 to TRBJ2-5, with TRBD1 matching over 7 bases. TRBJ2-7 matches the DNA end more closely, so the J call is doubtful. The CDR3 loop spans 16 amino acids. The germline V gene encodes CDR1 MGHRA and CDR2 YSYEKL. The CDR3 region has the DNA TGCGCCAGCAGCCAAGATCGACGGGACAGAACCTACGAGCAGTACTTC. Amino acids: CASSQDRRDRTYEQYF.

The chain recombines TRBV28 with TRBJ2-7; D remains unclear. The V and J ends lost 6 bases and 6 bases respectively, with 18 bases between them. The CDR3 loop spans 14 amino acids. Germline-derived CDR1 and CDR2 are MDHEN and SYDVKM. CDR3 region: CASRDGGTGREQYF. The DNA of the CDR3 is TGTGCCAGCAGGGATGGTGGCACGGGTCGCGAGCAGTACTTC. The variable domain in full, completed from reference TRBV28 and TRBJ2-7, reads DVKVTQSSRYLVKRTGEKVFLECVQDMDHENMFWYRQDPGLGLRLIYFSYDVKMKEKGDIPEGYSVSREKKERFSLILESASTNQTSMYLCASRDGGTGREQYFGPGTRLTVT.

This clone was counted only a few times. The chain is built from TRBV4-1 and TRBJ2-5, with 9 positions matching TRBD1. This CDR3 has 16 amino acids. J was trimmed by 5 bases and V by 0 bases; bases with no gene match: 7. The germline V gene has CDR1 MGHRA and CDR2 YSYEKL. For the CDR3, the DNA is TGCGCCAGCAGCCAAGATCTAGACAGGGGGAGGGAGACCCAGTACTTC. Protein product: CASSQDLDRGRETQYF.

This chain connects TRBV7-6 to TRBJ1-5, with D perhaps TRBD1 (5 bases). The CDR3 has 13 residues. Trimming cost V 2 bases and J 6 bases, with 8 bases left between them. Per germline, CDR1 SGHVS and CDR2 FNYEAQ. Written as DNA, the CDR3 is TGTGCCAGCAGCTTACAGGGCAGTCAGCCCCAGCATTTT. It specifies CASSLQGSQPQHF.

The chain couples TRBV28 to TRBJ2-3, with TRBD2 matching 9 bases. CDR3 size: 17 residues. CDR1 is MDHEN, CDR2 SYDVKM, per germline. V dropped 3 bases and J dropped 2; count of bases not matched to a gene: 9. The CDR3 protein is CASSFGGRAFSTDTQYF. The CDR3 DNA sequence: TGTGCCAGCAGTTTTGGCGGGAGGGCATTCTCCACAGATACGCAGTATTTT.

The chain employs TRBV6-1 and TRBJ2-4; 8 bases map to TRBD1. The J segment lost 7 bases and the V segment lost 6 bases, leaving 11 bases of the junction unmatched. This CDR3 is built from 15 residues. Germline V gene data show CDR1 as MNHNS and CDR2 as SASEGT. CDR3 in amino acids: CASSNPRGLWNIQYF. The CDR3, as DNA: TGTGCCAGCAGCAACCCCAGGGGGCTATGGAACATTCAGTACTTC.

The chain couples TRBV15 to TRBJ2-3, with 10 nucleotides matching TRBD2. Germline values: CDR1 LNHNV, CDR2 YYDKDF (reference sequence). The CDR3 loop spans 17 amino acids. The trim removed 4 bases at V and 5 bases at J, leaving 12 bases unmatched. CDR3 region: CATSTWGLLAGRDTQYF. CDR3 in DNA: TGTGCCACCAGCACCTGGGGGCTACTAGCGGGACGAGATACGCAGTATTTT.

The gene calls are TRBV7-2 and TRBJ1-5, with D perhaps matching TRBD1 (6 bases). Germline assignment: CDR1 SGHTA and CDR2 FQGNSA. The CDR3 length is 18 residues. Trimming removed 5 bases at V and 2 bases at J, with 22 bases between. DNA of the CDR3: TGTGCCAGCAGCCCCCGTGGTCCCGACAGGTCGCGCAATCAGCCCCAGCATTTT. Translating it yields CASSPRGPDRSRNQPQHF.

This clone showed up just a few times. The J gene is TRBJ2-7, the V gene TRBV7-9; a possible D gene is TRBD1 (6 bases). The germline V gene has CDR1 SEHNR and CDR2 FQNEAQ (reference sequence). Trimming pared 6 bases from V and 2 bases from J, leaving 14 bases between. The CDR3 has 14 residues. The CDR3 region has the DNA TGTGCCAGCAGATCCCAGACAGGACCCTACGAGCAGTACTTC. Protein sequence: CASRSQTGPYEQYF.

This clone was seen more than once but under ten times. V is TRBV9 and J is TRBJ1-5; D remains ambiguous. V lost 0 bases and J 6 bases, leaving 10 bases between the germline ends. Germline V gene data show CDR1 as SGDLS and CDR2 as YYNGEE. The length of the CDR3 is 14 residues. The CDR3 nucleotides read TGTGCCAGCAGCGTAGGTTTGGTGAGTCAGCCCCAGCATTTT. It specifies CASSVGLVSQPQHF.

This rearrangement joins TRBV5-6 to TRBJ2-1; 12 bases fit TRBD2. Germline V gene data show CDR1 as SGHDT and CDR2 as YYEEEE. V dropped 2 bases and J dropped 9; count of bases not matched to a gene: 9. The CDR3 is 16 residues long. This CDR3 is CASSFLAGGVRVEQFF. In DNA, the CDR3 is TGTGCCAGCAGCTTTCTAGCGGGAGGGGTCCGGGTTGAGCAGTTCTTC. Based on the CDR3 plus reference TRBV5-6 and TRBJ2-1, the full variable domain is DAGVTQSPTHLIKTRGQQVTLRCSPKSGHDTVSWYQQALGQGPQFIFQYYEEEERQRGNFPDRFSGHQFPNYSSELNVNALLLGDSALYLCASSFLAGGVRVEQFFGPGTRLTVL.

The chain joins TRBV10-3 to TRBJ1-1; D might be TRBD1 (6 bases). There are 14 residues in the CDR3. Germline-derived CDR1 and CDR2 are ENHRY and SYGVKD. V lost 5 bases and J 2 bases, leaving 12 bases between the germline ends. CDR3 sequence (DNA): TGTGCCATCAGTCTGGCGGGGGCTAACACTGAAGCTTTCTTT. Translation: CAISLAGANTEAFF.

This sequence joins TRBV28 and TRBJ1-2, with 7 bases fitting TRBD1. The length of the CDR3 is 11 residues. Germline CDR1 reads MDHEN; CDR2 reads SYDVKM. After removal of 6 bases from V and 13 bases from J, the junction contained 8 bases not matched to a gene. This CDR3 reads CASSWNRGTTF. In DNA, the CDR3 is TGTGCCAGCAGCTGGAACAGGGGTACCACCTTC.

The CDR3 reads CASSYSAGSNQPQHF. The DNA of the CDR3 is TGTGCCAGCAGTTACTCAGCAGGGAGCAATCAGCCCCAGCATTTT. The rearrangement uses TRBV6-5 and TRBJ1-5; possibly TRBD1 for D (5 bases). Germline V lookup: CDR1 MNHEY, CDR2 SVGAGI. With 0 bases removed from V and 1 base from J, the gap between germline ends came to 7 bases. This CDR3 comprises 15 residues.

This rearrangement joins TRBV6-6 to TRBJ2-7; 10 nucleotides align to TRBD1. V lost 6 bases, J lost 3 bases, and 11 bases stayed unmatched. This CDR3 is built from 16 residues. Looked up from germline, CDR1 is MNHNY and CDR2 is SVGAGI (reference sequence). For the CDR3, the DNA is TGTGCCAGCAGGCCTGGGTGGACAGGGGGTTTCTACGAGCAGTACTTC. It is translated as CASRPGWTGGFYEQYF.

This clone appeared a single time. The rearrangement joins TRBV18 to TRBJ1-1; 8 bases are shared with TRBD1. Germline trimming cut 7 bases from V and 1 base from J; bases unmatched to any gene: 5. Germline CDR1 and CDR2: KGHSH and LQKENI. The length of the CDR3 is 14 residues. The CDR3 loop reads CASLPGTGNTEAFF. The CDR3 DNA reads TGTGCCAGCTTGCCCGGGACAGGGAACACTGAAGCTTTCTTT.

The rearrangement links TRBV28 to TRBJ2-5; 7 positions agree with TRBD1. This CDR3 contains 15 residues. Unmatched junction bases numbered 10, after V lost 2 bases and J lost 7 bases. The germline V gene encodes CDR1 MDHEN and CDR2 SYDVKM. The DNA for the CDR3 is TGTGCCAGCAGTTTAGATGGCAGGGGGTTAGGGACCCAGTACTTC. Its translation: CASSLDGRGLGTQYF.

The chain combines TRBV20-1 with TRBJ2-1, with unresolved D. The V end was cut by 5 bases, the J end by 7 bases, with 9 bases between. This CDR3 region has 11 residues. Germline lookup yields CDR1 DFQATT and CDR2 SNEGSKA (reference sequence). The CDR3 sequence is CSAGPLNEQFF. The CDR3 coding sequence is TGCAGTGCTGGCCCTTTAAATGAGCAGTTCTTC.

V usage is TRBV5-1 and J usage is TRBJ2-7; weak D call: TRBD2 (6 bases). Germline values: CDR1 SGHRS, CDR2 YFSETQ. This CDR3 is built from 14 residues. The V end lost 4 bases, the J end lost 0 bases, and 11 bases lay between the germline ends. For the CDR3, the DNA is TGCGCCAGCAGCACGGGGGAAGGCTCCTACGAGCAGTACTTC. Its translation: CASSTGEGSYEQYF.

The chain joins TRBV5-1 to TRBJ2-2; D may be TRBD1 (5 bases). The CDR3 extends over 15 amino acids. V was clipped by 1 base and J by 6 bases, with 13 bases between them. CDR1 SGHRS and CDR2 YFSETQ come from the germline V gene. CDR3 region: CASSLLQGVAGELFF. Here the CDR3 DNA reads TGCGCCAGCAGCTTGCTGCAGGGCGTCGCCGGGGAGCTGTTTTTT.

In this sample, this clone turned up once. V and J are TRBV7-3 and TRBJ2-3; 8 bases are shared with TRBD2. Germline V gene lookup returns CDR1 SGHTA and CDR2 FQGTGA. The J segment lost 6 bases and the V segment lost 3 bases, leaving 8 bases of the junction unmatched. This CDR3 is built from 15 residues. The CDR3 region is CASSFRAGVSDTQYF. The DNA for the CDR3 is TGTGCCAGCAGCTTTAGAGCGGGAGTGAGTGATACGCAGTATTTT.